This TCR beta chain came from a study of metastatic and nonmetastatic thyroid tumors. Comment on this clone: One end of the junction does not line up with germline, which may come from a read error.

The CDR3 covers 12 residues. CDR1 is MDHEN, CDR2 SYDVKM, per germline. TCRdb re-analyzed the PCR reads using MiXCR. Of some 23,000 clones listed, 13% were seen once; the top ten hold 15% to 20%. Not a single patient had been given any form of treatment at any point before undergoing thyroid surgery. This receptor was obtained from a female donor with papillary thyroid cancer or a benign thyroid nodule (not recorded which). Some clones in this sample may be carry-over from other donors' samples. V usage is TRBV28 and J usage is TRBJ2-3, with D possibly being TRBD2 (5 bases). Sequencing was done on a sample of blood. The CDR3 sequence is CACKPSTDTQYF. DNA for the CDR3: TGTGCCTGCAAACCTAGCACAGATACTCAGTATTTT.